The rows below give T cell receptor beta chains drawn from one sample of a study of T cell repertoires in cytomegalovirus infection. Antigens of these TCRs are unknown. MiXCR, run by TCRdb on the reads, gives a single entry per CDR3 protein. The repertoire consists of around 360,000 distinct CDR3 sequences, with about a third occurring once and the leading ten covering roughly 14%. Here the sequenced sample was cultured PBMCs, taken from culture after CMV antigen stimulation. The source of these receptors is a human donor in good health (CMV status not recorded). Some clones in this sample may be carry-over from other donors' samples. CDR3s include the opening cysteine and the closing phenylalanine or tryptophan. The D gene is left open where the match is weak. A clone size is listed for some rows: how often the clone was seen (once, few, many), or a class if it is expanded.

D: .
J: TRBJ1-1
size: .
length: 13
V: TRBV6-8
DNA: TGTGCCAGCGAGGAGGGAATGAACACTGAAGCTTTCTTT
CDR3: CASEEGMNTEAFF

D: .
J: TRBJ1-5
size: few
length: 13
V: TRBV24-1
DNA: TGTGCCACCAGTGAGCGGGGTTATTGGCCCCAGCATTTT
CDR3: CATSERGYWPQHF

D: .
J: TRBJ2-5
size: many
length: 11
V: TRBV7-2
DNA: TGTGCCAGCAGCTCAAATAAGAACCAGTACTTC
CDR3: CASSSNKNQYF

D: .
J: TRBJ1-6
size: .
length: 14
V: TRBV10-3
DNA: TGTGCCATCAGTGAGTTAACAGGGAATGCACCCCTCCACTTT
CDR3: CAISELTGNAPLHF

D: TRBD1
J: TRBJ2-5
size: many
length: 15
V: TRBV7-9
DNA: TGTGCCAGCAGCTTATCTACAGGGGGCTCAGAGACCCAGTACTTC
CDR3: CASSLSTGGSETQYF

D: .
J: TRBJ1-2
size: once
length: 16
V: TRBV12-3/TRBV12-4
DNA: TGTGCCAGCAGTCCTGACCAGTGGGACACCCCTGGGGGCTACACCTTC
CDR3: CASSPDQWDTPGGYTF

D: .
J: TRBJ2-2
size: .
length: 16
V: TRBV6-1
DNA: TGTGCCAGCAGTGAAGCGCTGGTTAGCGCTAACGGGGAGCTGTTTTTT
CDR3: CASSEALVSANGELFF

D: TRBD1
J: TRBJ1-1
size: few
length: 16
V: TRBV7-9
DNA: TGTGCCAGCAGCGATACCGAACGGACAGGGACGACTGAAGCTTTCTTT
CDR3: CASSDTERTGTTEAFF

D: .
J: TRBJ2-5
size: .
length: 17
V: TRBV20-1
DNA: TGCAGTGCTAGAGATGTAATGTCAGGGTGGGATAGAGAGACCCAGTACTTC
CDR3: CSARDVMSGWDRETQYF

D: .
J: TRBJ2-1
size: .
length: 16
V: TRBV19
DNA: TGTGCCAGTAGGCCTACAGGGAAACACACCTACAATGAGCAGTTCTTC
CDR3: CASRPTGKHTYNEQFF

D: .
J: TRBJ2-5
size: few
length: 14
V: TRBV2
DNA: TGTGCCAGCAGTGTTATTAGCGTGGGAGAGACCCAGTACTTC
CDR3: CASSVISVGETQYF

D: .
J: TRBJ1-1
size: .
length: 12
V: TRBV24-1
DNA: TGTGCCACCGGACAGTCGAACACTGAAGCTTTCTTT
CDR3: CATGQSNTEAFF

D: .
J: TRBJ2-7
size: .
length: 14
V: TRBV11-2
DNA: TGTGCCAGCAGGCCTACAAGGGGAGAGTACGAGCAGTACTTC
CDR3: CASRPTRGEYEQYF

D: TRBD1
J: TRBJ1-1
size: .
length: 14
V: TRBV7-2
DNA: TGTGCCAGCGGGGCACAGGGGGTTGGCACTGAAGCTTTCTTT
CDR3: CASGAQGVGTEAFF

D: .
J: TRBJ2-7
size: many
length: 15
V: TRBV6-5
DNA: TGTGCCAGCAGTTACTCGGTTGACGGGTCCTACGAGCAGTACTTC
CDR3: CASSYSVDGSYEQYF

D: .
J: TRBJ1-1
size: .
length: 14
V: TRBV7-2
DNA: TGTGCCAGCAAGGCTTCGGGGCGGAACACTGAAGCTTTCTTT
CDR3: CASKASGRNTEAFF

D: TRBD2
J: TRBJ2-1
size: .
length: 17
V: TRBV6-2/TRBV6-3
DNA: TGTGCCAGCAGTTTTTGGGCTAGCGGGAGGGCCTTCGGTGAGCAGTTCTTC
CDR3: CASSFWASGRAFGEQFF

D: .
J: TRBJ1-1
size: .
length: 17
V: TRBV4-1
DNA: TGCGCCAGCACCTCGATGATCCGTCGGCCAGTGAACACTGAAGCTTTCTTT
CDR3: CASTSMIRRPVNTEAFF

D: .
J: TRBJ1-4
size: .
length: 14
V: TRBV4-1
DNA: TGCGCCAGCAGCCACTTGGGTATAGGTGAAAAACTGTTTTTT
CDR3: CASSHLGIGEKLFF

D: .
J: TRBJ2-1
size: .
length: 15
V: TRBV2
DNA: TGTGCCAGCAGAAAGGACTATTCGACCTACAATGAGCAGTTCTTC
CDR3: CASRKDYSTYNEQFF

D: TRBD2
J: TRBJ2-1
size: once
length: 16
V: TRBV10-3
DNA: TGTGCCATCAGTGAGCCGACTAGCGGGAGGGGTAATGAGCAGTTCTTC
CDR3: CAISEPTSGRGNEQFF

D: .
J: TRBJ2-6
size: few
length: 15
V: TRBV5-5
DNA: TGTGCCAGCAGCTTTGGGACACTGGGGGCCAACGTCCTGACTTTC
CDR3: CASSFGTLGANVLTF

D: .
J: TRBJ2-4
size: .
length: 13
V: TRBV6-6
DNA: TGTGCCAGCAGTTTAGGAGGGTCTGGCATTCAGTACTTC
CDR3: CASSLGGSGIQYF

D: TRBD2
J: TRBJ2-7
size: .
length: 13
V: TRBV27
DNA: TGTGCCAGCAGGGGCGGGAGCCCATTCGTGCAGTACTTC
CDR3: CASRGGSPFVQYF

D: .
J: TRBJ1-2
size: few
length: 14
V: TRBV5-5
DNA: TGTGCCAGCAGCTCTCTTGGGAGGACGAGTGGCTACACCTTC
CDR3: CASSSLGRTSGYTF

D: TRBD2
J: TRBJ2-5
size: few
length: 17
V: TRBV7-2
DNA: TGTGCCAGCAGCCACCCTGCCGGGCGGGGGTACCAAGAGACCCAGTACTTC
CDR3: CASSHPAGRGYQETQYF

D: .
J: TRBJ2-5
size: .
length: 16
V: TRBV19
DNA: TGTGCCAGTAGTATAGTAGGACGACTTGAGGGGAAGACCCAGTACTTC
CDR3: CASSIVGRLEGKTQYF

D: .
J: TRBJ1-6
size: .
length: 17
V: TRBV20-1
DNA: TGCAGTGCTAGAGATGCCCTAGAAATCTCCTATAATTCACCCCTCCACTTT
CDR3: CSARDALEISYNSPLHF

D: .
J: TRBJ1-2
size: many
length: 14
V: TRBV7-8
DNA: TGTGCCAGCAGCGGCAGGGGTTTGACCTATGGCTACACCTTC
CDR3: CASSGRGLTYGYTF

D: .
J: TRBJ1-5
size: few
length: 12
V: TRBV7-2
DNA: TGTGCCATGGCACGCGGCAATCAGCCCCAGCATTTT
CDR3: CAMARGNQPQHF

D: .
J: TRBJ1-1
size: once
length: 12
V: TRBV19
DNA: TGTGCCAGTAGTATAGAACACACTGAAGCTTTCTTT
CDR3: CASSIEHTEAFF